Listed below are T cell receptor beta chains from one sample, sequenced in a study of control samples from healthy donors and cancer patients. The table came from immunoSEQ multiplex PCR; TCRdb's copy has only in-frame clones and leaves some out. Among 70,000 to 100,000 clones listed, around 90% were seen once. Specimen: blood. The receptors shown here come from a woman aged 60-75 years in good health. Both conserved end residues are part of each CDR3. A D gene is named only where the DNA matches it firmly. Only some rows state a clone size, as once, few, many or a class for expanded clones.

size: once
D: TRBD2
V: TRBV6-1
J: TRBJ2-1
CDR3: CASSGLAASSYNEQFF
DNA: TGTGCCAGCAGTGGACTAGCGGCCAGCTCCTACAATGAGCAGTTCTTC

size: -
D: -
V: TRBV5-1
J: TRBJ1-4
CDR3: CASSLIGQYGEKLFF
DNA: TGCGCCAGCAGCTTGATTGGGCAGTATGGCGAAAAACTGTTTTTT

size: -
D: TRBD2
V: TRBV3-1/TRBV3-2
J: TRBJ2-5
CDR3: CASSPWGGQETQYF
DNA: TGTGCCAGCAGCCCCTGGGGGGGGCAAGAGACCCAGTACTTC

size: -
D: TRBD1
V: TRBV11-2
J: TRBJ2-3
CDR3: CASSLGDRLTDTQYF
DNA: TGTGCCAGCAGCTTAGGGGACAGACTCACAGATACGCAGTATTTT

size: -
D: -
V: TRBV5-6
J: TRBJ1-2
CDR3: CASIRHRGGGYTF
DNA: TGTGCCAGCATTCGCCATCGGGGGGGTGGCTACACCTTC

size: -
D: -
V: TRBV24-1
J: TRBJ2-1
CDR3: CATSDLRGRSNEQFF
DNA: TGTGCCACCAGTGATTTGCGGGGCCGGTCGAATGAGCAGTTCTTC

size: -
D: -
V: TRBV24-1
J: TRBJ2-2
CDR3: CATRGANTGELFF
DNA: TGTGCCACCAGGGGCGCGAACACCGGGGAGCTGTTTTTT

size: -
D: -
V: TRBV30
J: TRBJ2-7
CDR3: CAWSLGQYDEQYF
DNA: TGTGCCTGGAGTCTTGGACAATACGACGAGCAGTACTTC

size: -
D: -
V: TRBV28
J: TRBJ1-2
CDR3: CASSFAAPNPANYGYTF
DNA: TGTGCCAGCAGTTTTGCGGCCCCCAACCCAGCTAACTATGGCTACACCTTC

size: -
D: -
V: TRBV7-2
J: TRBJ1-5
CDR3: CASSFRTGLDQPQHF
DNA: TGTGCCAGCAGCTTTCGAACGGGTCTCGATCAGCCCCAGCATTTT

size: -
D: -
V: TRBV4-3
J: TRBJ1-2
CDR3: CASSQDPGYHGYTF
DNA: TGCGCCAGCAGCCAAGATCCAGGATACCATGGCTACACCTTC

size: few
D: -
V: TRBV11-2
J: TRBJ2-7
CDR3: CASSLAPYEQYF
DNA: TGTGCCAGCAGCTTAGCACCCTACGAGCAGTACTTC

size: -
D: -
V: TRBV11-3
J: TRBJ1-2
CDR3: CASSLTWGGNYGYTF
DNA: TGTGCCAGCAGCTTAACTTGGGGTGGTAACTATGGCTACACCTTC

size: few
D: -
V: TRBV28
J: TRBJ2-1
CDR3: CASTVTGRSYNEQFF
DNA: TGTGCCAGCACTGTGACAGGGAGGTCCTACAATGAGCAGTTCTTC

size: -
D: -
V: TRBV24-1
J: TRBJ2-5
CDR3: CATPILGPWETQYF
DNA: TGTGCCACCCCTATATTGGGGCCGTGGGAGACCCAGTACTTC

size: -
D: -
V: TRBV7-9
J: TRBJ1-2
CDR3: CASSLAQAGDGYGYTF
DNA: TGTGCCAGCAGCTTAGCACAGGCAGGGGATGGCTATGGCTACACCTTC

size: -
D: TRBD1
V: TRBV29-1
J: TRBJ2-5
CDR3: CSGGRGPQFPSQETQYF
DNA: TGCAGCGGGGGCAGGGGGCCCCAATTTCCTTCCCAAGAGACCCAGTACTTC

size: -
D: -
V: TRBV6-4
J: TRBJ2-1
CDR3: CASSDSGIQGLNEQFF
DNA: TGTGCCAGCAGTGACTCGGGCATCCAGGGCCTCAATGAGCAGTTCTTC

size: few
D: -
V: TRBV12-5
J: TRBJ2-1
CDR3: CASGPGSMGGNEQFF
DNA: TGTGCTAGTGGTCCGGGGTCGATGGGGGGCAATGAGCAGTTCTTC

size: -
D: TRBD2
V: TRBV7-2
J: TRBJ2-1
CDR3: CASSSLGGYNEQFF
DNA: TGTGCCAGCAGCTCCCTGGGGGGGTACAATGAGCAGTTCTTC

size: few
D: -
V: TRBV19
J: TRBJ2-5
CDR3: CASSIGRAGETQYF
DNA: TGTGCCAGTAGTATAGGGAGGGCAGGGGAGACCCAGTACTTC

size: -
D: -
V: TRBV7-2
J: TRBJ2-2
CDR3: CASSVLGNTGELFF
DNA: TGTGCCAGCAGTGTGTTGGGGAACACCGGGGAGCTGTTTTTT

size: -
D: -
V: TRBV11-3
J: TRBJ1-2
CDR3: CASSPRGAEEGYTF
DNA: TGTGCCAGCAGCCCCAGGGGTGCGGAGGAGGGCTACACCTTC

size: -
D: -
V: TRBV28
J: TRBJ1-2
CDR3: CASLMGGQGITYGYTF
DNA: TGTGCCAGCCTTATGGGGGGCCAGGGGATTACCTATGGCTACACCTTC

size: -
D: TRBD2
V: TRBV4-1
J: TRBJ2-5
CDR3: CASSLYGLAGSSPPETQYF
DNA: TGCGCCAGCAGCCTCTATGGACTAGCGGGCTCCAGCCCCCCAGAGACCCAGTACTTC

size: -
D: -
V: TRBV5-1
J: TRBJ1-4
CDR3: CASSHPGEKLFF
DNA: TGCGCCAGCAGCCACCCCGGTGAAAAACTGTTTTTT

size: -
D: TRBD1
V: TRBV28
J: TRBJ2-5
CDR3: CASANLGQGSETQYF
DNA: TGTGCCAGCGCCAATCTCGGACAGGGGAGTGAGACCCAGTACTTC

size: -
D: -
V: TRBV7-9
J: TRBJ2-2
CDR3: CASSFVEATGELFF
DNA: TGTGCCAGCAGCTTCGTGGAGGCCACCGGGGAGCTGTTTTTT

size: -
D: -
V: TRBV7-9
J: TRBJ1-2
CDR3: CASSLTGPARSYTF
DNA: TGTGCCAGCAGCTTAACGGGGCCGGCTAGAAGCTACACCTTC

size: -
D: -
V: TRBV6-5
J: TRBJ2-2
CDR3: CASRWDRDTGELFF
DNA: TGTGCCAGCAGGTGGGATCGAGACACCGGGGAGCTGTTTTTT

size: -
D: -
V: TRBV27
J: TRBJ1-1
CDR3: CASSLSTQRNTEAFF
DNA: TGTGCCAGCAGTTTATCTACGCAGAGGAACACTGAAGCTTTCTTT

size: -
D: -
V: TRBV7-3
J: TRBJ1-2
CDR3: CASTLPLNYGYTF
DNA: TGTGCCAGCACTCTTCCTCTTAACTATGGCTACACCTTC

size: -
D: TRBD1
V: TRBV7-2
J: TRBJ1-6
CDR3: CASSSGQGWDSPLHF
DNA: TGTGCCAGCAGCTCCGGACAGGGGTGGGATTCACCCCTCCACTTT

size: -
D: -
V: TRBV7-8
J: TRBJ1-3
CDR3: CASSLAGDSGNTIYF
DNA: TGTGCCAGCAGCTTAGCAGGTGACTCTGGAAACACCATATATTTT

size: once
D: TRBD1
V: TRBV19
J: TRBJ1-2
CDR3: CASHSGTDLGGYTF
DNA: TGTGCCAGCCACTCCGGGACAGATCTAGGTGGCTACACCTTC

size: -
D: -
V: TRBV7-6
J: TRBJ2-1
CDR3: CASSLGTAIYNEQFF
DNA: TGTGCCAGCAGCTTAGGGACAGCCATCTACAATGAGCAGTTCTTC

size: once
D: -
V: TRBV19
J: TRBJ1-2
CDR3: CASSIIQGGYTF
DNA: TGTGCCAGTAGTATTATACAGGGTGGCTACACCTTC

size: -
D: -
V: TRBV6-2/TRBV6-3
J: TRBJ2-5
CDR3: CASSVGLQETQYF
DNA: TGTGCCAGCAGTGTGGGGTTACAAGAGACCCAGTACTTC

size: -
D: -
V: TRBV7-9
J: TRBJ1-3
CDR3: CASSLASLEGGNTIYF
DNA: TGTGCCAGCAGCTTAGCATCCCTGGAGGGGGGAAACACCATATATTTT

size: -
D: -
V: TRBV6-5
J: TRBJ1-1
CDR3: CASKGGGTEAFF
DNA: TGTGCCAGCAAAGGAGGGGGAACTGAAGCTTTCTTT

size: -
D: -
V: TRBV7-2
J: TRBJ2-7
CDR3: CASSLSLAYEQYF
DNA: TGTGCCAGCAGCTTAAGTCTAGCCTACGAGCAGTACTTC

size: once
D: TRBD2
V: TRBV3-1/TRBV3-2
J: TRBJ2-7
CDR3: CASSLGTSGRRYF
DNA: TGTGCCAGCAGCCTGGGGACTAGCGGGAGGCGATACTTC

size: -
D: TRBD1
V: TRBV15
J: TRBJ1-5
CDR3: CATSSDRVQPQHF
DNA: TGTGCCACCAGCAGCGACAGGGTTCAGCCCCAGCATTTT

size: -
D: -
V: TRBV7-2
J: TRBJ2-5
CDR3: CASSPLLETQYF
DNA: TGTGCCAGCAGCCCCCTACTAGAGACCCAGTACTTC

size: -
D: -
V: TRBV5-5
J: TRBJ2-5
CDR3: CASSLATVGRETQYF
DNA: TGTGCCAGCAGCTTGGCGACAGTCGGGCGCGAGACCCAGTACTTC

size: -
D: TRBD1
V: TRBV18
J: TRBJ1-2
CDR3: CASSPATGLDYGYTF
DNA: TGTGCCAGCTCACCCGCGACAGGGTTGGACTATGGCTACACCTTC

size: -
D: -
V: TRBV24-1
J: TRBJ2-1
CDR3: CATSDIVTGGYNEQFF
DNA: TGTGCCACCAGTGATATCGTGACTGGAGGCTACAATGAGCAGTTCTTC

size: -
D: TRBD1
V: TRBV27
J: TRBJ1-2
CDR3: CASSPRDRVRGGYTF
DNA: TGTGCCAGCAGTCCTCGGGACAGGGTTAGAGGTGGCTACACCTTC